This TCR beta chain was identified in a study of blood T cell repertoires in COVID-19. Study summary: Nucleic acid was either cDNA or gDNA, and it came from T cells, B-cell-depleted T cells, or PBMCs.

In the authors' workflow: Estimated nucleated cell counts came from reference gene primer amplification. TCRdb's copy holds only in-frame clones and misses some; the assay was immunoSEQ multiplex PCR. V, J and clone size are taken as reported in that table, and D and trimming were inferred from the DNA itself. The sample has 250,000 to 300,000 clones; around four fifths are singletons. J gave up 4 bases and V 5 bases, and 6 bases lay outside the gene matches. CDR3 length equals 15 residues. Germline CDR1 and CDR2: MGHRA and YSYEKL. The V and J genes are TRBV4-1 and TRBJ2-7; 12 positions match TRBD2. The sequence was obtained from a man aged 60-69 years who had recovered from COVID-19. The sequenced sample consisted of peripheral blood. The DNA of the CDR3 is TGCGCCAGCAGCACCCGACTAGCGGGAGCATACGAGCAGTACTTC. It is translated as CASSTRLAGAYEQYF.